The 29 T cell receptor beta chains in this list originate from one sample, sequenced in a study of cytomegalovirus exposure and HLA in healthy donors. Vbeta (60) and Jbeta (13) primers were used in the PCR. Using immunoSEQ multiplex PCR, the repertoire was profiled, and TCRdb retains in-frame clones only, with some absent. Counted here are about 87,000 clones, 65% to 75% occurring once; the ten biggest clones make up under 25%. Material for sequencing was PBMCs. Receptors originate from a man aged 30 to 39 in good health and CMV-seropositive.

The chain joins TRBV28 to TRBJ2-1; TRBD2 aligns across 11 bases. The CDR3 sequence is 17 residues long. Looked up from germline, CDR1 is MDHEN and CDR2 is SYDVKM. Germline trimming cut 1 base from V and 8 bases from J; bases unmatched to any gene: 10. CDR3 protein: CASSLFNSGRVFDEQFF. The CDR3, as DNA: TGTGCCAGCAGTTTATTTAATAGCGGGAGGGTCTTCGATGAGCAGTTCTTC.

The sample holds a few counts of this clone. The chain carries TRBV7-3 and TRBJ1-1; the D is unclear. The CDR3 length is 13 residues. With 2 bases removed from V and 4 bases from J, the gap between germline ends came to 8 bases. Per the germline V gene, CDR1 is SGHTA and CDR2 is FQGTGA. The CDR3 protein is CASSLSPSTEAFF. The CDR3 bases are TGTGCCAGCAGCTTATCCCCGAGCACTGAAGCTTTCTTT.

V and J are TRBV6-1 and TRBJ2-2; maybe TRBD1 (6 bases). Germline V gene data show CDR1 as MNHNS and CDR2 as SASEGT. The ends were cut back, 6 bases at V and 1 base at J, with 9 bases in the middle. The CDR3 runs to 14 residues. The CDR3 region is CASRLTGNTGELFF. For the CDR3, the DNA is TGTGCCAGCAGACTGACAGGGAACACCGGGGAGCTGTTTTTT.

The V call is TRBV6-5, the J call TRBJ2-7, with D possibly matching TRBD2 (6 bases). Trimming removed 2 bases from V and 3 bases from J, with 14 bases in between. This CDR3 has 15 amino acids. The germline V gene has CDR1 MNHEY and CDR2 SVGAGI. CDR3 residues: CASSYGNGGFYEQYF. CDR3 nucleotides: TGTGCCAGCAGTTACGGCAACGGGGGATTCTACGAGCAGTACTTC.

This clone has a single count. This CDR3 reads CASSPRGGRIFETQYF. CDR3 DNA sequence: TGTGCCAGCAGCCCGCGGGGGGGCCGGATCTTCGAGACCCAGTACTTC. The V call is TRBV7-6, the J call TRBJ2-5, with 9 bases lining up with TRBD2. Germline CDR1 is SGHVS and CDR2 is FNYEAQ. Germline trimming cut 5 bases from V and 5 bases from J; bases unmatched to any gene: 12. The CDR3 runs 16 residues.

The V and J genes are TRBV28 and TRBJ2-2; TRBD2 agrees at 7 bases. Germline V gene data show CDR1 as MDHEN and CDR2 as SYDVKM. This CDR3 contains 14 residues. V shed 3 bases, J shed 5 bases, and the junction held 3 bases outside the gene matches. As DNA, the CDR3 is TGTGCCAGCAGTTTTATTAGCGGGACCGGGGAGCTGTTTTTT. As protein: CASSFISGTGELFF.

This rearrangement joins TRBV6-1 to TRBJ2-5, with 9 bases aligning to TRBD1. The V segment lost 4 bases and the J segment 4 bases; nucleotides outside the gene matches: 10. Germline CDR1 reads MNHNS; CDR2 reads SASEGT. CDR3 length: 16 residues. CDR3 in DNA: TGTGCCAGCAGTGCCCCCGGGACAGGGAGAAGAGAGACCCAGTACTTC. Translating it yields CASSAPGTGRRETQYF.

V usage is TRBV28 and J usage is TRBJ1-2; TRBD1 matches at 8 bases. This CDR3 comprises 14 residues. Trimming took 6 bases from V and 8 from J; bases not matched to a gene: 11. Germline lookup yields CDR1 MDHEN and CDR2 SYDVKM. The CDR3 DNA reads TGTGCCAGCAGCACTACAGGGGGTCCTTGGGGCTACACCTTC. It specifies CASSTTGGPWGYTF.

The V call is TRBV7-2, the J call TRBJ1-5, with TRBD1 matching 7 bases. The V gene's germline CDR1 is SGHTA and CDR2 FQGNSA. The CDR3 spans 13 residues. V dropped 8 bases and J dropped 4; count of bases not matched to a gene: 5. For the CDR3, the DNA is TGTGCCAGCGGACTCAGGGGGAATCAGCCCCAGCATTTT. Translated, it gives CASGLRGNQPQHF.

J is TRBJ1-2 and V is TRBV29-1; 8 bases are shared with TRBD1. Germline V lookup: CDR1 SQVTM, CDR2 ANQGSEA. J lost 6 bases, V lost 6 bases, and 6 bases had no gene match. CDR3 length: 12 amino acids. CDR3 nucleotide sequence: TGCAGCGTGGGGACAGGACCGGATGGCTACACCTTC. Protein product: CSVGTGPDGYTF.

This sequence joins TRBV7-8 and TRBJ2-1, with 8 bases identical to TRBD2. The V segment lost 7 bases and the J segment 8 bases; nucleotides outside the gene matches: 19. The CDR3 totals 17 residues. Germline V gene sequence: CDR1 SGHVS, CDR2 FQNEAQ. The CDR3 spells CASKLGLGAAWVDEQFF. Written as DNA, the CDR3 is TGTGCCAGCAAATTGGGACTAGGGGCCGCATGGGTGGATGAGCAGTTCTTC.

Concerning this clone itself: The sample carries other DNA sequences with the same CDR3. The rearrangement links TRBV7-2 to TRBJ1-1; D is perhaps TRBD1 (6 bases). V lost 5 bases and J lost 4, with 17 bases in between. Per germline, CDR1 SGHTA and CDR2 FQGNSA. The CDR3 totals 15 residues. CDR3 coding DNA: TGTGCCAGCAGCCAAAGGGGGGGCCGGTTCACTGAAGCTTTCTTT. It specifies CASSQRGGRFTEAFF.

J is TRBJ2-7 and V is TRBV2, with D unresolved. Germline-derived CDR1 and CDR2 are SNHLY and FYNNEI. The CDR3 runs 12 residues. The germline V and J ends were trimmed by 5 bases and 4 bases, with 9 bases remaining between them. This chain's CDR3 is CASSLTAYEQYF. In DNA form, the CDR3 reads TGTGCCAGCAGTCTAACTGCTTACGAGCAGTACTTC. Together with reference TRBV2 and TRBJ2-7, the CDR3 gives the full variable domain: EPEVTQTPSHQVTQMGQEVILRCVPISNHLYFYWYRQILGQKVEFLVSFYNNEISEKSEIFDDQFSVERPDGSNFTLKIRSTKLEDSAMYFCASSLTAYEQYFGPGTRLTVT.

The chain combines TRBV11-2 with TRBJ2-7; 9 bases are a match to TRBD1. V lost 1 base and J lost 7; bases outside the gene matches: 2. This CDR3 is 13 amino acids long. Germline V gene sequence: CDR1 SGHAT, CDR2 FQNNGV. This CDR3 is CASSLVGQGEQYF. CDR3 DNA sequence: TGTGCCAGCAGCTTAGTCGGACAGGGGGAGCAGTACTTC.

In DNA form, the CDR3 reads TGTGCCAGCAGCGCCGCCGGAGAAGGGACCCAGTACTTC. Translated, it gives CASSAAGEGTQYF. The chain carries TRBV9 and TRBJ2-5, with unresolved D. Germline CDR1 SGDLS, CDR2 YYNGEE. The CDR3 runs to 13 residues. The V and J ends lost 3 bases and 7 bases respectively, with 13 bases between them.

The chain uses TRBV7-8 and TRBJ1-5, with unresolved D. CDR3 length equals 15 residues. Trimming shortened V by 5 bases and J by 0 bases, and 11 bases separated the two germline ends. Germline-derived CDR1 and CDR2 are SGHVS and FQNEAQ. The CDR3 here is CASSPAGNSNQPQHF. Written as DNA, the CDR3 is TGTGCCAGCAGCCCGGCGGGAAATAGCAATCAGCCCCAGCATTTT.

This rearrangement joins TRBV29-1 to TRBJ1-2, with D maybe TRBD1 (5 bases). The CDR3 extends over 15 amino acids. Trimming removed 6 bases from V and 1 base from J, with 18 bases in between. The germline V gene has CDR1 SQVTM and CDR2 ANQGSEA. CDR3 coding DNA: TGCAGCGTCGAAAAAAGCCGACAGCTTAACTATGGCTACACCTTC. Its translation: CSVEKSRQLNYGYTF.

CDR3 sequence (DNA): TGTGCCAGCAGCCCTGGGACAGGGCTGGCGTTCTTC. Translated, it gives CASSPGTGLAFF. The chain couples TRBV7-6 to TRBJ2-1; 9 bases align to TRBD1. V trimming: 5 bases; J trimming: 15 bases; junction bases outside the gene matches: 8. The CDR3 is made up of 12 amino acids. Germline V gene sequence: CDR1 SGHVS, CDR2 FNYEAQ.

The genes are TRBV12-2 and TRBJ2-7; the D segment call TRBD2 is taken from the table without a DNA check. TRBV12-2 is deemed a pseudogene. The CDR3 spans 15 residues. The CDR3 reads CASRYGGVAGYEQYF. The CDR3 nucleotides read TGTGCAAGTCGCTACGGGGGAGTTGCCGGCTACGAGCAGTACTTC.

The J gene is TRBJ1-4, the V gene TRBV20-1; D is unclear. The germline V and J ends were trimmed by 1 base and 8 bases, with 5 bases remaining between them. The CDR3 runs 11 residues. Germline CDR1 is DFQATT and CDR2 is SNEGSKA (reference sequence). The DNA of the CDR3 is TGCAGTGCTAGAGTCGGGGAAAAACTGTTTTTT. This codes for CSARVGEKLFF.

In regard to this clone: At one end, the junction sequence differs from germline, possibly due to a read error. The chain couples TRBV7-7 to TRBJ2-3, with D possibly matching TRBD2 (5 bases). Germline V gives CDR1 SSHAT, CDR2 FNYEAQ (reference sequence). This CDR3 is 15 amino acids long. The CDR3 region is CASSLRADRTDTQYF. CDR3 in DNA: TGTGCTAGCAGCTTGAGGGCGGACCGCACAGATACGCAGTATTTT.

The chain recombines TRBV19 with TRBJ1-5, with TRBD1 identical over 8 bases. The CDR3 covers 15 residues. Trimming at V came to 6 bases and at J to 0 bases, leaving 4 bases not matched to a gene. Germline CDR1 is LNHDA and CDR2 is SQIVND (reference sequence). The CDR3 nucleotides read TGTGCCAGTAGACCGACAGGGGCTAGCAATCAGCCCCAGCATTTT. It is translated as CASRPTGASNQPQHF.

The gene calls are TRBV5-6 and TRBJ1-1; the match to TRBD1 covers 7 bases. The CDR3 length is 14 residues. Germline V gene lookup returns CDR1 SGHDT and CDR2 YYEEEE. With V trimmed by 6 bases and J by 4 bases, 9 bases remained unmatched. This chain's CDR3 is CASTLTGAGTEAFF. The CDR3 DNA reads as TGTGCCAGCACCTTAACAGGGGCGGGCACTGAAGCTTTCTTT.

In this sample, this clone turned up a few times. As DNA, the CDR3 is TGTGCCAGCAGCTTAGACTGGGGTCGGGGGAACTTCTACGAGCAGTACTTC. The encoded protein is CASSLDWGRGNFYEQYF. The chain employs TRBV11-2 and TRBJ2-7, with D maybe TRBD2 (6 bases). The V gene lost 0 bases and the J gene lost 3 bases, with 18 bases spanning the gap. Germline V gene sequence: CDR1 SGHAT, CDR2 FQNNGV. This CDR3 comprises 17 residues.

The chain couples TRBV4-3 to TRBJ1-2; D is possibly TRBD1 (6 bases). Germline CDR1 and CDR2: LGHNA and YSLEER. The CDR3 length is 14 residues. The ends were cut back, 2 bases at V and 13 bases at J, with 20 bases in the middle. CDR3 residues: CASSQSPPGRGPTF. The CDR3 coding sequence is TGCGCCAGCAGCCAAAGTCCCCCCGGCAGGGGCCCCACCTTC.

The chain recombines TRBV2 with TRBJ1-5; weak D call: TRBD1 (6 bases). Trimming removed 1 base at V and 5 bases at J, with 6 bases between. Germline V lookup: CDR1 SNHLY, CDR2 FYNNEI. This CDR3 has 13 residues. CDR3 sequence (DNA): TGTGCCAGCAGTGAAGACAGGGATCAGCCCCAGCATTTT. It encodes CASSEDRDQPQHF.

V is TRBV6-1 and J is TRBJ2-1, with TRBD2 matching over 9 bases. J was trimmed by 0 bases and V by 5 bases; bases with no gene match: 2. Germline CDR1 reads MNHNS; CDR2 reads SASEGT. CDR3 length: 15 residues. CDR3 protein: CASSLAGSSYNEQFF. The CDR3, as DNA: TGTGCCAGCAGTCTAGCGGGATCCTCCTACAATGAGCAGTTCTTC.

V and J are TRBV9 and TRBJ2-3, with 10 bases aligning to TRBD2. Germline V gene sequence: CDR1 SGDLS, CDR2 YYNGEE. The length of the CDR3 is 16 residues. V was pared by 3 bases and J by 5 bases, with 9 bases of the junction left unmatched. CDR3 region: CASSALAGDSRDTQYF. The CDR3 DNA sequence: TGTGCCAGCAGCGCTCTAGCGGGAGATTCCCGAGATACGCAGTATTTT.

This chain uses TRBV5-1 with TRBJ2-3, with D tentatively TRBD2 (7 bases). The germline gives CDR1 SGHRS, CDR2 YFSETQ. Trimming left V 5 bases short and J 5 bases short, with 18 bases between. There are 15 residues in the CDR3. The CDR3 spells CASSLRGGVGDTQYF. The CDR3 coding sequence is TGCGCCAGCAGTCTGAGAGGGGGGGTTGGAGATACGCAGTATTTT.